These T cell receptor beta chains were read from a single sample in a study of shared clonotypes between healthy human individuals. The table came from immunoSEQ multiplex PCR; TCRdb's copy has only in-frame clones and leaves some out. This sample has some 1 million clones; about 75% occur once, and the top ten carry about 1.5%. Specimen: memory CD4+ T cells sorted from blood. These receptors all come from a man between 18 and 35 years old in good health. Both conserved end residues are part of each CDR3. The D gene is left open where the match is weak. Part of the rows lack a size; the others show once, few, many or a class for expanded clones.

V	D	size	length	J	CDR3	DNA
TRBV11-2	TRBD1	.	14	TRBJ2-7	CASSLRDSSYEQYF	TGTGCCAGCAGCTTACGGGACAGCTCCTACGAGCAGTACTTC
TRBV7-8	TRBD2	once	17	TRBJ2-1	CASSSPLAGGSYNEQFF	TGTGCCAGCAGCTCGCCCTTAGCGGGAGGCTCCTACAATGAGCAGTTCTTC
TRBV11-2	.	once	14	TRBJ2-1	CASSLSGPYNEQFF	TGTGCCAGCAGCCTTAGCGGACCGTACAATGAGCAGTTCTTC
TRBV25-1	.	.	11	TRBJ2-5	CASSERGAQYF	TGTGCCAGCAGTGAACGCGGGGCCCAGTACTTC
TRBV6-5	TRBD1	few	12	TRBJ1-1	CASRKSGGVAFF	TGTGCCAGCAGGAAATCAGGGGGAGTAGCTTTCTTT
TRBV2	.	once	14	TRBJ1-2	CASSARDTSNGYTF	TGTGCCAGCAGTGCCCGGGACACCTCAAATGGCTACACCTTC
TRBV9	TRBD1	.	14	TRBJ2-5	CASSQTGWGETQYF	TGTGCCAGCAGCCAGACAGGGTGGGGGGAGACCCAGTACTTC
TRBV5-1	.	.	16	TRBJ2-1	CASSLPPRGTYNEQFF	TGCGCCAGCAGCTTACCCCCCCGCGGGACCTACAATGAGCAGTTCTTC
TRBV10-3	.	.	14	TRBJ2-7	CAISVGGPTHEQYF	TGTGCCATCAGTGTCGGCGGACCTACCCACGAGCAGTACTTC
TRBV15	.	.	12	TRBJ2-7	CATSGPTGGQYF	TGTGCCACCAGCGGCCCGACCGGGGGTCAGTACTTC
TRBV30	.	.	13	TRBJ1-5	CAWSHRVNQPQHF	TGTGCCTGGAGCCATAGGGTTAATCAGCCCCAGCATTTT
TRBV7-9	TRBD1	.	18	TRBJ1-5	CASSLWVRTGGGNQPQHF	TGTGCCAGCAGCTTATGGGTCCGAACAGGGGGTGGCAATCAGCCCCAGCATTTT
TRBV4-3	TRBD2	.	18	TRBJ2-2	CASSQKRLAGAGTGELFF	TGCGCCAGCAGCCAAAAGAGGTTAGCGGGAGCGGGCACCGGGGAGCTGTTTTTT
TRBV5-1	.	.	14	TRBJ2-3	CASSLAGAADTQYF	TGCGCCAGCAGCTTGGCTGGGGCGGCAGATACGCAGTATTTT
TRBV6-5	.	.	14	TRBJ1-1	CASSIVKGSTEAFF	TGTGCCAGCAGTATAGTTAAAGGAAGCACTGAAGCTTTCTTT
TRBV9	TRBD1	few	15	TRBJ2-7	CASSVGQGASYEQYF	TGTGCCAGCAGCGTCGGACAGGGGGCGAGTTACGAGCAGTACTTC
TRBV6-1	.	few	13	TRBJ1-1	CASSGQLNTEAFF	TGTGCCAGCAGTGGACAGTTGAACACTGAAGCTTTCTTT
TRBV5-5	.	.	14	TRBJ2-3	CASSLGARADTQYF	TGTGCCAGCAGCTTGGGGGCCCGGGCGGATACGCAGTATTTT
TRBV28	.	.	12	TRBJ2-7	CASRRGDYEQYF	TGTGCCAGCAGAAGGGGTGACTACGAGCAGTACTTC
TRBV27	.	.	18	TRBJ2-7	CASSLALGGVGPSYEQYF	TGTGCCAGCAGTTTAGCCCTAGGAGGGGTAGGCCCTTCCTACGAGCAGTACTTC
TRBV9	TRBD1	few	16	TRBJ2-1	CASSVLGRGIYNEQFF	TGTGCCAGCAGCGTACTAGGCAGGGGGATCTACAATGAGCAGTTCTTC
TRBV10-3	.	.	13	TRBJ2-5	CAISAWARETQYF	TGTGCCATCAGTGCTTGGGCGAGAGAGACCCAGTACTTC
TRBV6-1	.	few	14	TRBJ1-4	CASTLGASNEKLFF	TGTGCCAGCACCTTGGGGGCCTCTAATGAAAAACTGTTTTTT
TRBV19	TRBD2	.	19	TRBJ2-3	CASSIEGLAGVTSTDTQYF	TGTGCCAGTAGTATCGAGGGACTAGCGGGAGTTACTAGCACAGATACGCAGTATTTT
TRBV5-1	TRBD2	.	13	TRBJ2-5	CASSSSGEGTQYF	TGCGCCAGCAGCTCGTCGGGGGAGGGGACCCAGTACTTC
TRBV7-6	TRBD1	few	14	TRBJ2-7	CASSLGTGGQEQYF	TGTGCCAGCAGCCTCGGGACAGGGGGCCAGGAGCAGTACTTC
TRBV7-6	TRBD1	once	15	TRBJ2-2	CASSSQGTNTGELFF	TGTGCCAGCAGCTCACAGGGGACGAACACCGGGGAGCTGTTTTTT
TRBV30	TRBD1	.	14	TRBJ2-7	CASSTGNLGYEQYF	TGTGCCTCCTCGACAGGGAATCTGGGCTACGAGCAGTACTTC
TRBV6-5	.	.	15	TRBJ1-2	CASSYGGGANYGYTF	TGTGCCAGCAGTTATGGGGGGGGCGCTAACTATGGCTACACCTTC
TRBV5-6	.	.	16	TRBJ2-7	CASSAGPTQRPYEQYF	TGTGCCAGCAGCGCGGGACCTACGCAGCGGCCCTACGAGCAGTACTTC
TRBV6-1	.	.	15	TRBJ1-4	CASRRTRDIGEKLFF	TGTGCCAGCAGAAGAACCAGGGATATAGGTGAAAAACTGTTTTTT
TRBV5-1	.	.	15	TRBJ2-5	CASSSGDIHGETQYF	TGCGCCAGCAGCTCGGGGGACATACACGGGGAGACCCAGTACTTC
TRBV6-1	.	.	12	TRBJ2-5	CASSAGTTGQYF	TGTGCCAGCAGCGCGGGGACTACAGGGCAGTACTTC
TRBV7-8	TRBD2	.	13	TRBJ2-1	CASSSWGGNEQFF	TGTGCCAGCAGCTCATGGGGGGGCAATGAGCAGTTCTTC
TRBV4-2	.	.	19	TRBJ2-6	CASTTGTMKVDSGANVLTF	TGTGCCAGTACTACGGGGACCATGAAGGTAGACTCTGGGGCCAACGTCCTGACTTTC
TRBV5-1	.	.	15	TRBJ1-4	CASSSTGTGTEKLFF	TGCGCCAGCAGCTCAACCGGGACGGGTACTGAAAAACTGTTTTTT
TRBV11-2	TRBD1	.	14	TRBJ1-1	CASSRDRVNTEAFF	TGTGCCAGCAGCAGGGACAGGGTGAACACTGAAGCTTTCTTT
TRBV30	TRBD1	.	14	TRBJ1-2	CAWSVDRGNYGYTF	TGTGCCTGGAGTGTAGACAGGGGGAACTATGGCTACACCTTC
TRBV4-3	TRBD1	.	17	TRBJ1-4	CASSQEQGPATNEKLFF	TGCGCCAGCAGCCAAGAACAGGGGCCCGCAACTAATGAAAAACTGTTTTTT
TRBV18	.	.	14	TRBJ2-5	CASSPIRGQETQYF	TGTGCCAGCTCACCAATAAGGGGTCAAGAGACCCAGTACTTC
TRBV5-1	.	.	14	TRBJ1-2	CASSLERGSYGYTF	TGCGCCAGCAGCTTGGAGAGGGGCAGCTATGGCTACACCTTC
TRBV7-9	.	.	15	TRBJ1-5	CASSKEGGNNQPQHF	TGTGCCAGCAGTAAGGAGGGGGGAAACAATCAGCCCCAGCATTTT
TRBV5-1	.	few	12	TRBJ1-2	CASSLGNYGYTF	TGCGCCAGCAGCTTGGGGAACTATGGCTACACCTTC
TRBV19	.	few	15	TRBJ2-2	CASRPSNSDTGELFF	TGTGCCAGTAGACCCTCGAATTCCGACACCGGGGAGCTGTTTTTT
TRBV5-6	TRBD2	.	18	TRBJ2-1	CASSLRLAGVFSYNEQFF	TGTGCCAGCAGCTTGCGGCTAGCGGGAGTTTTTTCCTACAATGAGCAGTTCTTC
TRBV5-6	TRBD1	once	14	TRBJ1-4	CASSLYRGLGKLFF	TGTGCCAGCAGCTTGTACAGGGGGCTTGGAAAACTGTTTTTT
TRBV5-1	TRBD2	once	16	TRBJ2-7	CASHLEPTSGLYEQYF	TGCGCCAGCCACCTTGAACCAACTAGCGGGCTCTACGAGCAGTACTTC